This TCR beta chain was sequenced for a study of blood T cells in healthy people across ages. The germline V gene has CDR1 LGHDT and CDR2 YNNKEL (reference sequence). J gave up 2 bases and V 10 bases, and 9 bases lay outside the gene matches. CDR3 size: 15 residues. Primers used in a second PCR of about 6 to 11 cycles were a sample-barcoded 5' primer and a J-beta primer mix. TCRdb reprocessed the 5' RACE reads via MiXCR and lists one record per CDR3 protein. The table records approximately 800,000 distinct CDR3 sequences, approximately 25% of them present only once. The data also belong to a second study, concerning T cells of mothers and their children. That report adds: Each mother gave over 8 million TCR beta CDR3 reads; each child, roughly 3 million. In both related and unrelated pairs, TCR recombination output is shaped similarly by thymic selection.

The receptor's source is a boy younger than 18 in good health. The chain recombines TRBV3-1 with TRBJ2-3, with 10 bases fitting TRBD2. What was sequenced was blood. In DNA form, the CDR3 reads TGTGCCACCTGCCCTAGCGGGAGACTCACAGATACGCAGTATTTT. Encoded protein: CATCPSGRLTDTQYF.